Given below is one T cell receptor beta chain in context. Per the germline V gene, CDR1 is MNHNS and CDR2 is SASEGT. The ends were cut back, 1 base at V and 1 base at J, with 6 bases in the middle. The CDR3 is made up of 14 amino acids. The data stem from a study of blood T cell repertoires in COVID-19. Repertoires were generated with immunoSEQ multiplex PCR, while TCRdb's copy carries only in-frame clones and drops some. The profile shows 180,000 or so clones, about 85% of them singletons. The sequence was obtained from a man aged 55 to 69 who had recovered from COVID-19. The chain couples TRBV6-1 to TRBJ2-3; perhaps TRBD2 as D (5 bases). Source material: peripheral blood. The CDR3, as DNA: TGTGCCAGCAGTGAAGAGGGAGGCACAGATACGCAGTATTTT. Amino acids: CASSEEGGTDTQYF.